This T cell receptor beta chain was identified in a study of CD8 T cells in ankylosing spondylitis. Germline V gene sequence: CDR1 SQVTM, CDR2 ANQGSEA. This CDR3 has 12 amino acids. V dropped 7 bases and J dropped 6 bases, with 14 bases sitting between them. TCRdb reprocessed the 5' RACE reads via MiXCR and lists one record per CDR3 protein. The table shows just over 300,000 distinct CDR3 sequences, with 20% to 25% occurring only once. The chain is built from TRBV29-1 and TRBJ2-3, with no clear D. Sequencing input: blood, either unsorted or a sorted T cell fraction (not recorded which). This clonotype was obtained from a female donor with ankylosing spondylitis or in good health (not recorded which). CDR3 region: CSGGLFADTQYF. Here the CDR3 DNA reads TGCAGCGGCGGTCTTTTCGCGGATACGCAGTATTTT.